The rows below give T cell receptor beta chains drawn from one sample of a study of immune evolution from preneoplasia to lung adenocarcinoma. The table came from immunoSEQ multiplex PCR; TCRdb's copy has only in-frame clones and leaves some out. The table shows about 6,600 clones, with under 85% occurring only once. Sequenced sample: FFPE adjacent normal lung tissue. The receptors come from a donor older than 65 with lung adenocarcinoma. The CDR3 runs from the conserved cysteine through the conserved F or W.

TRBV11-2 CASSIGTGAYEQYF
TRBV10-3 CAFRTESSYEQYF
TRBV15 CATSGQLNQPQHF
TRBV7-8 CASRPQRDRATQYF
TRBV7-6 CASSIFSGRPDNEQFF
TRBV7-2 CASSSQGYEQYF
TRBV6-1 CASSVRGRNTEAFF
TRBV29-1 CSVEARSSGNTIYF
TRBV9 CASSVGVTTDTQYF
TRBV7-8 CASKRGGNEQFF
TRBV7-9 CASSFSLRGNTIYF
TRBV15 CATSNLGTGLFSNEAFF
TRBV29-1 CSVVQMAVRDFIYYEQFF
TRBV5-5 CASSLDPDPRGTQYF
TRBV6-5 CASRELDGSNQPQHF
TRBV30 CAWNGPGYGYTF
TRBV13 CASSLLGDPSSYEQYF
TRBV27 CASRGHTPDQPQHF
TRBV7-3 CASSLTPGARGEQYF
TRBV29-1 CSVDPSGGNLYGYTF
TRBV7-6 CASSLKGQGEAGANVLTF
TRBV6-5 CASSYRGTAARGGYTF
TRBV6-5 CASWAGNHGYTF
TRBV28 CASTLLGPKDSPLHF
TRBV4-1 CASSQAAGAGANVLTF
TRBV7-6 CASSLGPGQETQYF
TRBV5-6 CASSGGQGENYGYTF
TRBV4-1 CASSHPGLKQGGDYNEQFF
TRBV5-1 CASSEGQGNQPQHF